The 30 T cell receptor beta chains in this list originate from one sample, sequenced in a study of cytomegalovirus exposure and HLA in healthy donors. Amplification used 60 Vbeta primers and 13 Jbeta primers. Assay: immunoSEQ multiplex PCR; the TCRdb copy retains only in-frame clones and omits some. The repertoire holds tens of thousands of clones, with around 69% as singletons. The sequencing sample was made of PBMCs. These TCRs come from a woman under 40 in good health and CMV-seropositive.

The chain recombines TRBV2 with TRBJ2-3, with 7 nucleotides matching TRBD2. The V gene end was trimmed by 5 bases and the J gene end by 6 bases; junction bases not matched to a gene: 8. CDR1 is SNHLY and CDR2 is FYNNEI in the germline V gene. The CDR3 extends over 14 amino acids. The CDR3 DNA sequence: TGTGCCAGCAGTTGGACTAGAGGCGGGGATACGCAGTATTTT. Translated: CASSWTRGGDTQYF.

The chain combines TRBV27 with TRBJ2-5, with 7 positions matching TRBD2. The ends lost 3 bases at V and 5 bases at J; junction bases unmatched: 3. The CDR3 length is 13 residues. The germline CDR1 and CDR2 sequences are MNHEY and SMNVEV (reference sequence). The CDR3 sequence is CASSLWGGETQYF. CDR3 DNA: TGTGCCAGCAGTTTGTGGGGAGGGGAGACCCAGTACTTC.

This clone has just a few counts. This chain connects TRBV29-1 to TRBJ2-7, with a possible D match to TRBD2 (8 bases). The CDR3 is 15 amino acids. Trimming left V 5 bases short and J 3 bases short, with 20 bases between. Looked up from germline, CDR1 is SQVTM and CDR2 is ANQGSEA. The CDR3 loop reads CSVSKAGDSIYEQYF. In nucleotides, the CDR3 is TGCAGCGTTTCCAAAGCGGGGGACAGTATCTACGAGCAGTACTTC.

The genes are TRBV6-5 and TRBJ2-1, with D hard to call. V lost 8 bases and J 0 bases, leaving 8 bases between the germline ends. Germline values: CDR1 MNHEY, CDR2 SVGAGI. The length of the CDR3 is 13 residues. The CDR3 is CASSSSSYNEQFF. The CDR3 region has the DNA TGTGCCAGCTCGTCGAGCTCCTACAATGAGCAGTTCTTC.

This chain joins TRBV19 and TRBJ1-6; 7 bases agree with TRBD1. V lost 8 bases, J lost 8 bases, and 9 bases stayed unmatched. The CDR3 consists of 14 residues. Germline V gene sequence: CDR1 LNHDA, CDR2 SQIVND (reference sequence). CDR3 loop: CASETGTYHSPLHF. The CDR3 DNA sequence: TGTGCCAGTGAGACAGGGACTTATCATTCACCCCTCCACTTT.

The chain combines TRBV6-7 with TRBJ1-4; D call uncertain. TRBV6-7 is an ORF, with its function uncertain. Trimming shortened V by 2 bases and J by 0 bases, and 7 bases separated the two germline ends. CDR3 size: 15 residues. DNA for the CDR3: TGTGCCAGCAGTTACGAGGCAACAACTAATGAAAAACTGTTTTTT. Its translation is CASSYEATTNEKLFF.

This clone was recorded only once. This chain links TRBV5-1 with TRBJ2-7, with TRBD1 matching 7 bases. Germline V gene sequence: CDR1 SGHRS, CDR2 YFSETQ. CDR3 size: 14 residues. The trim removed 4 bases at V and 3 bases at J, leaving 7 bases unmatched. DNA for the CDR3: TGCGCCAGCAGCGCAGGGACAGCGATCTACGAGCAGTACTTC. It is translated as CASSAGTAIYEQYF.

The chain combines TRBV15 with TRBJ2-3, with a tentative D call TRBD1 (5 bases). V lost 5 bases, J lost 0 bases, and 9 bases lay in between. The CDR3 sequence is 14 residues long. Germline CDR1 reads LNHNV; CDR2 reads YYDKDF (reference sequence). DNA of the CDR3: TGTGCCACCAGCTGGCCAGGGAGCACAGATACGCAGTATTTT. Translation gives CATSWPGSTDTQYF.

This chain connects TRBV29-1 to TRBJ1-3; 7 bases are shared with TRBD1. Germline lookup yields CDR1 SQVTM and CDR2 ANQGSEA. The CDR3 is made up of 14 amino acids. Trimming at V came to 2 bases and at J to 6 bases, leaving 7 bases not matched to a gene. CDR3 amino acids: CSVEIQGVENTIYF. In DNA, the CDR3 is TGCAGCGTTGAAATTCAGGGGGTTGAAAACACCATATATTTT.

With regard to this clone: One end of the junction is discordant with germline, which a read error may explain. In DNA form, the CDR3 reads TGTGCCAGCAGCTCCAGGACAGGACACTATGGCTACCCCTTC. Protein product: CASSSRTGHYGYPF. The rearrangement links TRBV11-2 to TRBJ1-2; 7 positions agree with TRBD1. Germline V gene lookup returns CDR1 SGHAT and CDR2 FQNNGV. This CDR3 is 14 amino acids long.

This rearrangement joins TRBV10-3 to TRBJ2-7, with D perhaps TRBD1 (6 bases). The CDR3 runs 14 residues. Trimming pared 10 bases from V and 2 bases from J, leaving 18 bases between. Germline lookup yields CDR1 ENHRY and CDR2 SYGVKD. CDR3: CATGGHLIPYEQYF. CDR3 coding DNA: TGTGCCACTGGGGGACATCTAATTCCCTACGAGCAGTACTTC.

The CDR3 nucleotides read TGTGCCTTTTCTGCTGGGGCTCTCACTGAAGCTTTCTTT. Its translation is CAFSAGALTEAFF. The chain employs TRBV7-9 and TRBJ1-1, with D possibly TRBD1 on 5 matching bases. Germline CDR1 SEHNR, CDR2 FQNEAQ (reference sequence). The V end lost 11 bases, the J end lost 4 bases, and 17 bases lay between the germline ends. The CDR3 extends over 13 amino acids. The full variable domain, with the rest looked up from reference TRBV7-9 and TRBJ1-1, is DTGVSQNPRHKITKRGQNVTFRCDPISEHNRLYWYRQTLGQGPEFLTYFQNEAQLEKSRLLSDRFSAERPKGSFSTLEIQRTEQGDSAMYLCAFSAGALTEAFFGQGTRLTVV.

The CDR3 DNA sequence: TGTGCCAGCAGCGACCCACAGGATCCCTATGGCTACACCTTC. Protein product: CASSDPQDPYGYTF. The chain links TRBV7-6 to TRBJ1-2; possibly TRBD1 for D (5 bases). Germline assignment: CDR1 SGHVS and CDR2 FNYEAQ. The CDR3 length is 14 residues. Trimming took 5 bases from V and 4 from J, leaving 14 bases between them.

This sequence joins TRBV4-2 and TRBJ2-7; D is ambiguous. The CDR3 runs 14 residues. V gave up 0 bases and J gave up 7 bases, with 13 bases separating them. Germline lookup yields CDR1 LGHNA and CDR2 YNFKEQ. CDR3 loop: CASSQEMGLGEQYF. The CDR3 DNA sequence: TGTGCCAGCAGCCAAGAAATGGGCCTGGGTGAGCAGTACTTC.

CDR3 region: CASSQDSTNEKLFF. The CDR3, as DNA: TGCGCCAGCAGCCAGGACAGCACAAATGAAAAACTGTTTTTT. The V call is TRBV5-1, the J call TRBJ1-4; the D gene is possibly TRBD1 (6 bases). The CDR3 is 14 amino acids. In germline, CDR1 is SGHRS, CDR2 YFSETQ. The V and J ends lost 4 bases and 5 bases respectively, with 12 bases between them.

The rearrangement uses TRBV9 and TRBJ2-2, with D possibly being TRBD2 (5 bases). Trimming took 4 bases from V and 0 from J, leaving 13 bases between them. The CDR3 runs to 16 residues. Germline lookup yields CDR1 SGDLS and CDR2 YYNGEE. The chain's CDR3 is CASSSRGIPNTGELFF. As DNA, the CDR3 is TGTGCCAGCAGCTCGAGAGGGATTCCGAACACCGGGGAGCTGTTTTTT.

The chain uses TRBV21-1 and TRBJ2-2; the DNA was not compared with TRBD2, the D call given in the table. TRBV21-1 is tagged as a pseudogene. CDR3 length equals 17 residues. The CDR3 loop is CASSKGGAGEDTGELFF. DNA for the CDR3: TGTGCCAGCAGCAAAGGAGGAGCGGGGGAGGACACCGGGGAGCTGTTTTTT.

The gene calls are TRBV7-3 and TRBJ2-1; TRBD2 matches 10 bases. The V gene's germline CDR1 is SGHTA and CDR2 FQGTGA. The CDR3 consists of 15 residues. After removal of 0 bases from V and 6 bases from J, the junction contained 2 bases not matched to a gene. The CDR3 here is CASSLTRTSGNEQFF. As DNA, the CDR3 is TGTGCCAGCAGCTTAACGAGGACTAGCGGCAATGAGCAGTTCTTC.

The J gene is TRBJ1-1, the V gene TRBV28; perhaps TRBD1 as D (6 bases). The germline gives CDR1 MDHEN, CDR2 SYDVKM. Deletions cut 6 bases from V and 2 bases from J, with 16 bases between. This CDR3 has 15 residues. The CDR3 DNA follows: TGTGCCAGCAGCACGCGCTCGGGGACAAACACTGAAGCTTTCTTT. The encoded protein is CASSTRSGTNTEAFF.

The V and J genes are TRBV29-1 and TRBJ1-1; tentative D call: TRBD1 (5 bases). Germline V CDR1 and CDR2: SQVTM, ANQGSEA. Deletions cut 5 bases from V and 4 bases from J, with 29 bases between. CDR3 size: 18 residues. Here the CDR3 reads CSVHRPGRRGASGTEAFF. DNA for the CDR3: TGCAGCGTTCACCGCCCCGGGAGGAGGGGCGCGTCGGGCACTGAAGCTTTCTTT.

This clone was seen a handful of times. The V and J genes are TRBV5-6 and TRBJ2-3; 13 bases agree with TRBD2. The CDR3 loop spans 19 amino acids. V lost 3 bases, J lost 3 bases, and 13 bases stayed unmatched. Germline V CDR1 and CDR2: SGHDT, YYEEEE. CDR3 bases: TGTGCCAGCAGCTCTTCCCGAGGGACTAGCGGGATTGGGACAGATACGCAGTATTTT. It yields the protein CASSSSRGTSGIGTDTQYF.

This chain joins TRBV7-9 and TRBJ2-3; D may be TRBD2 (6 bases). This CDR3 has 15 residues. V shed 5 bases and J shed 4 bases, with 16 bases lying between them. Germline CDR1 is SEHNR and CDR2 is FQNEAQ (reference sequence). The CDR3 here is CASSARDRGSDTQYF. In DNA, the CDR3 is TGTGCCAGCAGCGCGCGGGACCGGGGGTCAGATACGCAGTATTTT.

V gene TRBV27 combines with J gene TRBJ2-7; D call uncertain. V was clipped by 2 bases and J by 1 base, with 6 bases between them. There are 13 residues in the CDR3. Germline values: CDR1 MNHEY, CDR2 SMNVEV (reference sequence). As DNA, the CDR3 is TGTGCCAGCAGTTTAACGGTTTCCTACGAGCAGTACTTC. As protein: CASSLTVSYEQYF.

The genes are TRBV30 and TRBJ2-2, with a tentative D call TRBD2 (5 bases). CDR1 and CDR2 (germline): GTSNPN, SVGIG (reference sequence). The ends were cut back, 4 bases at V and 8 bases at J, with 17 bases in the middle. The CDR3 is 14 amino acids. CDR3 region: CAWKNARGLGELFF. The CDR3 nucleotides read TGTGCCTGGAAGAACGCTAGAGGACTTGGGGAGCTGTTTTTT.

V and J are TRBV5-5 and TRBJ1-6; 7 bases map to TRBD1. Germline assignment: CDR1 SGHKS and CDR2 YYEKEE (reference sequence). The CDR3 is 16 amino acids. The ends lost 4 bases at V and 5 bases at J; junction bases unmatched: 9. CDR3 nucleotides: TGTGCCAGCAGCGTACTTTCCGGGACAGATAATTCACCCCTCCACTTT. Protein product: CASSVLSGTDNSPLHF.

This sequence joins TRBV18 and TRBJ2-1; TRBD2 agrees at 7 bases. V was pared by 0 bases and J by 9 bases, with 5 bases of the junction left unmatched. The CDR3 covers 14 residues. CDR1 and CDR2 from the germline V gene are KGHSH and LQKENI. CDR3 region: CASSPPRAGIEQFF. DNA of the CDR3: TGTGCCAGCTCACCACCGAGAGCGGGAATTGAGCAGTTCTTC.

The chain uses TRBV7-2 and TRBJ1-6; 8 positions match TRBD1. Trimming at V came to 2 bases and at J to 7 bases, leaving 4 bases not matched to a gene. From germline, CDR1 is SGHTA and CDR2 FQGNSA. The CDR3 contains 15 residues. The DNA of the CDR3 is TGTGCCAGCAGCTTATTGGGACAGGCCAATTCACCCCTCCACTTT. Protein product: CASSLLGQANSPLHF.

The chain carries TRBV28 and TRBJ2-5; 8 bases are a match to TRBD2. The CDR3 totals 16 residues. CDR1 is MDHEN and CDR2 is SYDVKM in the germline V gene. Trimming at V came to 2 bases and at J to 2 bases, leaving 7 bases not matched to a gene. The CDR3 region is CASSLDRVAGQETQYF. The CDR3 region has the DNA TGTGCCAGCAGTTTAGATCGGGTAGCGGGGCAAGAGACCCAGTACTTC.

The table lists this clone with a count of one. The chain links TRBV9 to TRBJ2-1; TRBD2 matches at 9 bases. Germline CDR1 is SGDLS and CDR2 is YYNGEE. CDR3 size: 17 residues. J gave up 8 bases and V 4 bases, and 16 bases lay outside the gene matches. The CDR3 here is CASSPRGGSGSVYEQFF. Here the CDR3 DNA reads TGTGCCAGCAGCCCGAGGGGGGGTAGCGGGAGTGTCTATGAGCAGTTCTTC.

The J gene is TRBJ2-7, the V gene TRBV2; TRBD1 matches at 10 bases. The CDR3 loop spans 15 amino acids. Germline trimming cut 5 bases from V and 4 bases from J; bases unmatched to any gene: 8. Per germline, CDR1 SNHLY and CDR2 FYNNEI. As DNA, the CDR3 is TGTGCCAGCAGTCCGGGACAGGGGACCCCATACGAGCAGTACTTC. Its translation: CASSPGQGTPYEQYF.